The next 2 T cell receptor beta chains were all read from a single sample in a study of molecular identifiers for immune sequencing clone quantification. TCRdb re-called the PCR reads through MiXCR, storing one row per CDR3 protein. The sample contains roughly 65,000 distinct CDR3 sequences, less than 20% of which appear only once. What was sequenced was naive CD8+ T cells from blood, with Jurkat cell RNA spiked in. Subset: FACS-sorted CD8+CD4-CCR7+CD45RA+ naive T cells. These TCRs come from a human donor in good health. Some libraries in this study had Jurkat cell RNA spiked in.

Note on this clonotype: A much larger clone differs by one base, so this may be a read error. The chain links TRBV12-3 or TRBV12-4 to TRBJ1-1, with no clear D. The CDR3 length is 15 residues. As DNA, the CDR3 is TGTGCCGGCAGTTTAGGCCCGGGTGCGTGGGGTGAAGCTTTCTTT. It codes for CAGSLGPGAWGEAFF.

The V and J genes are TRBV20-1 and TRBJ2-3; 10 bases agree with TRBD2. Germline CDR1 reads DFQATT; CDR2 reads SNEGSKA (reference sequence). CDR3 length equals 15 residues. Trimming at V came to 3 bases and at J to 8 bases, leaving 11 bases not matched to a gene. The CDR3 protein is CSASLAGDPQGTQYF. The CDR3, as DNA: TGCAGTGCTAGTCTAGCGGGAGACCCTCAGGGTACGCAGTATTTT.